This is a list of T cell receptor beta chains from one sample in a study of cytomegalovirus exposure and HLA in healthy donors. Some clones are missing from TCRdb's copy, which holds only in-frame ones; the method was immunoSEQ multiplex PCR. The data hold 75,000 to 95,000 clones, with more than 55% observed a single time. Sequenced material: PBMCs. The receptors shown here come from a woman aged 50 to 60 in good health and CMV-seropositive. Each CDR3 is given with its conserved first and last residue. Each record gives: V gene, clone size, J gene, D gene, CDR3 DNA, CDR3 protein. A D gene is named only where the DNA matches it firmly. Clone size is given for some rows only: seen once, a few or many times, or a class if the clone is expanded.

V gene: TRBV21-1
clone size: few
J gene: TRBJ2-3
D gene: .
CDR3 DNA: TGTGCCAGCAGCAAATCCCGGGACATTCCAGATACGCAGTATTTT
CDR3 protein: CASSKSRDIPDTQYF

V gene: TRBV25-1
clone size: few
J gene: TRBJ1-6
D gene: .
CDR3 DNA: TGTGCCAGCATGGGGCAGGCCGGTTCACCCCTCCACTTT
CDR3 protein: CASMGQAGSPLHF

V gene: TRBV9
clone size: few
J gene: TRBJ1-1
D gene: .
CDR3 DNA: TGTGCCAGCAGCTCACCTTTCTCGGGAACCACTGAAGCTTTCTTT
CDR3 protein: CASSSPFSGTTEAFF

V gene: TRBV7-9
clone size: .
J gene: TRBJ2-2
D gene: .
CDR3 DNA: TGTGCCAGCAGTCGAAGCGGGCCGAACACCGGGGAGCTGTTTTTT
CDR3 protein: CASSRSGPNTGELFF

V gene: TRBV5-1
clone size: .
J gene: TRBJ1-2
D gene: TRBD1
CDR3 DNA: TGCGCCAGCAGCTCCGGGACAGGGGCCTATGGCTACACCTTC
CDR3 protein: CASSSGTGAYGYTF

V gene: TRBV9
clone size: few
J gene: TRBJ2-1
D gene: .
CDR3 DNA: TGTGCCAGCAGCGTAGGTTCGGCGGATAATGAGCAGTTCTTC
CDR3 protein: CASSVGSADNEQFF

V gene: TRBV19
clone size: .
J gene: TRBJ1-5
D gene: .
CDR3 DNA: TGTGCCAGTAGTACTAATAGCAATCAGCCCCAGCATTTT
CDR3 protein: CASSTNSNQPQHF

V gene: TRBV30
clone size: .
J gene: TRBJ2-5
D gene: TRBD2
CDR3 DNA: TGTGCCTGGAGGTTTGGGGGGGGCCAAGAGACCCAGTACTTC
CDR3 protein: CAWRFGGGQETQYF

V gene: TRBV19
clone size: .
J gene: TRBJ2-2
D gene: TRBD1
CDR3 DNA: TGTGCCAGTAGTGTTACCCGGCAGGGGGACACCGGGGAGCTGTTTTTT
CDR3 protein: CASSVTRQGDTGELFF

V gene: TRBV6-1
clone size: .
J gene: TRBJ1-5
D gene: .
CDR3 DNA: TGTGCCAGCAGAAGAGGTAGACAGATCAATCAGCCCCAGCATTTT
CDR3 protein: CASRRGRQINQPQHF

V gene: TRBV5-1
clone size: .
J gene: TRBJ2-3
D gene: TRBD2
CDR3 DNA: TGCGCCAGCAGCTTGACTAGCGGGGGGGGAGATACGCAGTATTTT
CDR3 protein: CASSLTSGGGDTQYF

V gene: TRBV5-1
clone size: few
J gene: TRBJ1-1
D gene: TRBD1
CDR3 DNA: TGCGCCAGCAGCTTGACGGACAGGGGGTTCACTGAAGCTTTCTTT
CDR3 protein: CASSLTDRGFTEAFF

V gene: TRBV4-2
clone size: .
J gene: TRBJ1-2
D gene: .
CDR3 DNA: TGTGCCAGCAGCCAAGATAGCGGACGGGGGGGGTTGGACTATGGCTACACCTTC
CDR3 protein: CASSQDSGRGGLDYGYTF

V gene: TRBV28
clone size: .
J gene: TRBJ1-1
D gene: TRBD1
CDR3 DNA: TGTGCCAGCAGTGGGACAGGGGGACAGAACACTGAAGCTTTCTTT
CDR3 protein: CASSGTGGQNTEAFF

V gene: TRBV27
clone size: .
J gene: TRBJ1-6
D gene: .
CDR3 DNA: TGTGCCAGCAGTTTCATTTCAGGGATTTCACCCCTCCACTTT
CDR3 protein: CASSFISGISPLHF

V gene: TRBV9
clone size: .
J gene: TRBJ2-1
D gene: TRBD1
CDR3 DNA: TGTGCCAGCAGCCCCCCACAGGGGTCCTACAATGAGCAGTTCTTC
CDR3 protein: CASSPPQGSYNEQFF

V gene: TRBV28
clone size: .
J gene: TRBJ2-7
D gene: .
CDR3 DNA: TGTGCCAGCAGCCTAGCTCCCTACGAGCAGTACTTC
CDR3 protein: CASSLAPYEQYF

V gene: TRBV4-3
clone size: once
J gene: TRBJ1-2
D gene: TRBD1
CDR3 DNA: TGCGCCAGCAGCCAAGGTCAGGGGGCACGTGGCTACACCTTC
CDR3 protein: CASSQGQGARGYTF

V gene: TRBV30
clone size: once
J gene: TRBJ1-1
D gene: .
CDR3 DNA: TGTGCCTGGAGTGCGGTCCCGTTCCGGAACACTGAAGCTTTCTTT
CDR3 protein: CAWSAVPFRNTEAFF

V gene: TRBV29-1
clone size: .
J gene: TRBJ2-7
D gene: .
CDR3 DNA: TGCAGCGTTGAAGGACTCGGGGACGAGCAGTACTTC
CDR3 protein: CSVEGLGDEQYF

V gene: TRBV9
clone size: .
J gene: TRBJ1-3
D gene: .
CDR3 DNA: TGTGCCAGCAGCGTAGGGGGGGAACCTGGAAACACCATATATTTT
CDR3 protein: CASSVGGEPGNTIYF

V gene: TRBV5-1
clone size: once
J gene: TRBJ2-2
D gene: TRBD2
CDR3 DNA: TGCGCCAGCAGCCGGACGGGGAGCGGGGGCACCGGGGAGCTGTTTTTT
CDR3 protein: CASSRTGSGGTGELFF

V gene: TRBV4-2
clone size: .
J gene: TRBJ2-7
D gene: .
CDR3 DNA: TGTGCCAGCAGCCAAGATCTCGTCCAATGGACAGTCTCCTACGAGCAGTACTTC
CDR3 protein: CASSQDLVQWTVSYEQYF

V gene: TRBV6-5
clone size: .
J gene: TRBJ1-2
D gene: TRBD1
CDR3 DNA: TGTGCCAGCAGTCGCCGGGACAGGGACGTCTATGGCTACACCTTC
CDR3 protein: CASSRRDRDVYGYTF

V gene: TRBV30
clone size: once
J gene: TRBJ2-5
D gene: TRBD1
CDR3 DNA: TGTGCCTGGGACGGGACAGGGGGCTGGGGAGAGACCCAGTACTTC
CDR3 protein: CAWDGTGGWGETQYF